Presented here are 24 T cell receptor beta chains from one specimen sequenced in a study of shared clonotypes between healthy human individuals. Profiled with immunoSEQ multiplex PCR; TCRdb holds only in-frame clones, not every one. The table has approximately 2.3 million clones, approximately 93% seen once; the top ten hold around 0.4%. Material: naive CD4+ T cells from PBMCs. Subset in this sample: CD45RA+ positively selected. These receptors came from a man younger than 35 in good health. Some clones in this sample may be carry-over from other donors' samples.

This chain uses TRBV27 with TRBJ2-1, with D possibly TRBD2 on 5 matching bases. Germline V gives CDR1 MNHEY, CDR2 SMNVEV (reference sequence). This CDR3 spans 13 amino acids. V was trimmed by 5 bases and J by 9 bases, leaving 14 bases between them. CDR3 DNA sequence: TGTGCCAGCAGTCCGGGATGGTACTCTGAGCAGTTCTTC. It codes for CASSPGWYSEQFF.

This clone was counted a single time. This chain uses TRBV27 with TRBJ2-1; 10 positions match TRBD2. Unmatched junction bases numbered 9, after V lost 7 bases and J lost 15 bases. The CDR3 has 12 amino acids. The V gene's germline CDR1 is MNHEY and CDR2 SMNVEV (reference sequence). The CDR3 bases are TGTGCCAGCACCCAGCGGGAGGGCCTCATGTTCTTC. Protein product: CASTQREGLMFF.

The rearrangement links TRBV7-2 to TRBJ2-2; D is ambiguous. V was pared by 5 bases and J by 2 bases, with 12 bases between. Germline values: CDR1 SGHTA, CDR2 FQGNSA. The CDR3 runs to 15 residues. The CDR3 region has the DNA TGTGCCAGCAGCCCCCGTTACTACAACACCGGGGAGCTGTTTTTT. This translates into CASSPRYYNTGELFF.

Worth noting for this clone: Other DNA sequences from this sample encode an identical CDR3 as well. CDR3 nucleotides: TGTGCCAGCAGCAGGGAGACCCAGTACTTC. Translating it yields CASSRETQYF. V and J are TRBV7-8 and TRBJ2-5; D uncertain. The CDR3 is 10 amino acids. With 5 bases removed from V and 5 bases from J, the gap between germline ends came to 3 bases. Per the germline V gene, CDR1 is SGHVS and CDR2 is FQNEAQ.

The rearrangement links TRBV20-1 to TRBJ2-1; TRBD2 might be the D (5 bases). The V gene lost 4 bases and the J gene lost 9 bases, with 10 bases spanning the gap. The CDR3 loop spans 11 amino acids. Germline V CDR1 and CDR2: DFQATT, SNEGSKA (reference sequence). This CDR3 reads CSANHGGEQFF. Here the CDR3 DNA reads TGCAGTGCTAATCACGGAGGTGAGCAGTTCTTC.

The gene calls are TRBV4-2 and TRBJ2-2, with D uncertain. With 4 bases removed from V and 5 bases from J, the gap between germline ends came to 8 bases. In germline, CDR1 is LGHNA, CDR2 YNFKEQ. The CDR3 consists of 13 residues. The CDR3 here is CASSPSNTGELFF. The DNA for the CDR3 is TGTGCCAGCAGCCCAAGTAATACCGGGGAGCTGTTTTTT.

This clone was picked up one time. The chain joins TRBV28 to TRBJ2-1; TRBD2 matches at 9 bases. V lost 4 bases to trimming and J lost 0 bases; unmatched junction nucleotides: 4. CDR3 size: 16 residues. The V gene's germline CDR1 is MDHEN and CDR2 SYDVKM. The CDR3 protein is CASSSRSGSSYNEQFF. Here the CDR3 DNA reads TGTGCCAGCAGTTCCCGTAGCGGGAGCTCCTACAATGAGCAGTTCTTC.

This chain uses TRBV4-2 with TRBJ2-1; a weak D match, TRBD1 (6 bases). Germline assignment: CDR1 LGHNA and CDR2 YNFKEQ. The CDR3 is made up of 15 amino acids. V was shortened by 5 bases and J by 0 bases, with 11 bases between the two germline ends. In DNA, the CDR3 is TGTGCCAGCAGCAGAGCGGACAGCTCCTACAATGAGCAGTTCTTC. Residues: CASSRADSSYNEQFF.

V and J are TRBV5-1 and TRBJ2-5; TRBD1 matches 10 bases. This CDR3 spans 18 amino acids. With V trimmed by 5 bases and J by 3 bases, 16 bases remained unmatched. Germline V gives CDR1 SGHRS, CDR2 YFSETQ. The CDR3, as DNA: TGCGCCAGCAGATTCCCCGGCGGGACAGGGGATCATGAAGAGACCCAGTACTTC. Translated, it gives CASRFPGGTGDHEETQYF.

The chain links TRBV5-1 to TRBJ1-5; D remains ambiguous. The CDR3 has 13 residues. The germline CDR1 and CDR2 sequences are SGHRS and YFSETQ. V was trimmed by 0 bases and J by 8 bases, leaving 9 bases between them. The DNA of the CDR3 is TGCGCCAGCAGCTTGGCTGGGGTGGAGCCCCAGCATTTT. Translating gives CASSLAGVEPQHF.

The chain has TRBV21-1 and TRBJ2-7; TRBD2 reflects the table's D call only, with no check against the DNA. TRBV21-1 is termed a pseudogene. There are 15 residues in the CDR3. CDR3 loop: CASSAPTSGTVEQYF. CDR3 coding DNA: TGTGCCAGCAGCGCGCCGACTAGCGGGACGGTCGAGCAGTACTTC.

Comments on this clone: Other DNA variants within this sample encode the same CDR3. The V and J genes are TRBV7-8 and TRBJ1-5; D is uncertain. Germline values: CDR1 SGHVS, CDR2 FQNEAQ. Trimming took 1 base from V and 2 from J, leaving 6 bases between them. CDR3 length equals 14 residues. The DNA for the CDR3 is TGTGCCAGCAGCTTAGAGAGTCGCAATCAGCCCCAGCATTTT. Amino acids: CASSLESRNQPQHF. Full variable domain (outside the CDR3, taken from reference TRBV7-8 and TRBJ1-5): GAGVSQSPRYKVAKRGQDVALRCDPISGHVSLFWYQQALGQGPEFLTYFQNEAQLDKSGLPSDRFFAERPEGSVSTLKIQRTQQEDSAVYLCASSLESRNQPQHFGDGTRLSIL.

The genes are TRBV28 and TRBJ2-3; D might be TRBD1 (5 bases). The germline CDR1 and CDR2 sequences are MDHEN and SYDVKM. The V end lost 7 bases, the J end lost 6 bases, and 17 bases lay between the germline ends. CDR3 length: 14 amino acids. For the CDR3, the DNA is TGTGCCAGCACCTCTGGGGCGGTTGGGGATACGCAGTATTTT. It encodes CASTSGAVGDTQYF.

This sequence joins TRBV2 and TRBJ1-5, with D hard to call. The length of the CDR3 is 15 residues. Germline V lookup: CDR1 SNHLY, CDR2 FYNNEI. Trimming pared 3 bases from V and 0 bases from J, leaving 9 bases between. The CDR3 loop reads CASSDSIHSNQPQHF. CDR3 DNA: TGTGCCAGCAGTGATAGTATTCATAGCAATCAGCCCCAGCATTTT.

This rearrangement joins TRBV5-1 to TRBJ1-2, with D possibly matching TRBD1 (6 bases). CDR1 and CDR2 (germline): SGHRS, YFSETQ. V was pared by 4 bases and J by 3 bases, with 10 bases between. CDR3 size: 13 residues. CDR3 nucleotides: TGCGCCAGCAGCATGGGGGCCGACTATGGCTACACCTTC. Its protein is CASSMGADYGYTF. Combining the CDR3 with reference TRBV5-1 and TRBJ1-2 gives the whole variable domain KAGVTQTPRYLIKTRGQQVTLSCSPISGHRSVSWYQQTPGQGLQFLFEYFSETQRNKGNFPGRFSGRQFSNSRSEMNVSTLELGDSALYLCASSMGADYGYTFGSGTRLTVV.

The V call is TRBV5-1, the J call TRBJ2-5, with 10 bases lining up with TRBD1. The CDR3 runs to 13 residues. Unmatched junction bases numbered 8, after V lost 8 bases and J lost 7 bases. Germline CDR1 and CDR2: SGHRS and YFSETQ. CDR3 in amino acids: CASTAGQGPTQYF. The CDR3 coding sequence is TGCGCCAGTACGGCGGGACAGGGGCCGACCCAGTACTTC.

This clone was found once. The rearrangement uses TRBV11-2 and TRBJ2-2, with TRBD1 matching 7 bases. With V trimmed by 1 base and J by 4 bases, 6 bases remained unmatched. This CDR3 spans 16 amino acids. Germline CDR1 and CDR2: SGHAT and FQNNGV. The CDR3 here is CASSLVMRGPTGELFF. CDR3 DNA sequence: TGTGCCAGCAGCTTAGTCATGAGGGGGCCCACCGGGGAGCTGTTTTTT.

The chain couples TRBV4-1 to TRBJ2-3; 10 nucleotides agree with TRBD1. After removal of 3 bases from V and 13 bases from J, the junction contained 10 bases not matched to a gene. Per the germline V gene, CDR1 is MGHRA and CDR2 is YSYEKL. The CDR3 runs 14 residues. CDR3 region: CASSQGGTGVDEYF. The CDR3 nucleotides read TGCGCCAGCAGCCAGGGCGGGACAGGGGTGGACGAGTATTTT.

V is TRBV4-3 and J is TRBJ2-2, with 15 nucleotides matching TRBD2. The trim removed 2 bases at V and 4 bases at J, leaving 8 bases unmatched. This CDR3 has 19 residues. The germline gives CDR1 LGHNA, CDR2 YSLEER. In nucleotides, the CDR3 is TGCGCCAGCAGCCAAATTAGGGGACTAGCGGGAGGTGGCACCGGGGAGCTGTTTTTT. Translated: CASSQIRGLAGGGTGELFF.

This chain links TRBV7-2 with TRBJ2-1; tentative D call: TRBD1 (5 bases). The CDR3 extends over 16 amino acids. CDR1 and CDR2 (germline): SGHTA, FQGNSA. V was shortened by 2 bases and J by 2 bases, with 13 bases between the two germline ends. The CDR3 protein is CASSLQGATTYNEQFF. For the CDR3, the DNA is TGTGCCAGCAGCTTACAGGGTGCCACTACCTACAATGAGCAGTTCTTC.

The V call is TRBV11-1, the J call TRBJ2-1; TRBD2 is a possible D gene (6 bases). Trimming removed 5 bases from V and 6 bases from J, with 14 bases in between. Germline-derived CDR1 and CDR2 are SGHAT and FQDESV (reference sequence). The CDR3 length is 14 residues. CDR3 DNA: TGTGCCAGCAGCGACTACGCGGGAATCAATGAGCAGTTCTTC. This codes for CASSDYAGINEQFF.

This clone has only one observation. The rearrangement links TRBV28 to TRBJ2-7; 7 bases map to TRBD1. The V gene end was trimmed by 3 bases and the J gene end by 5 bases; junction bases not matched to a gene: 10. CDR3 length equals 15 residues. From germline, CDR1 is MDHEN and CDR2 SYDVKM. The CDR3 loop reads CASSFTGQVRDEQYF. CDR3 nucleotide sequence: TGTGCCAGCAGTTTTACCGGACAGGTGCGCGACGAGCAGTACTTC.

This chain links TRBV9 with TRBJ2-7; 10 nucleotides match TRBD2. The CDR3 is 20 amino acids. CDR1 and CDR2 (germline): SGDLS, YYNGEE. V trimming: 0 bases; J trimming: 4 bases; junction bases outside the gene matches: 19. Here the CDR3 reads CASSVGAGGQGGVPPYEQYF. The CDR3 region has the DNA TGTGCCAGCAGCGTAGGAGCGGGAGGGCAGGGGGGGGTACCTCCTTACGAGCAGTACTTC.

V and J are TRBV29-1 and TRBJ2-3, with D hard to call. The CDR3 is 14 amino acids. Germline CDR1 is SQVTM and CDR2 is ANQGSEA. Deletions cut 6 bases from V and 4 bases from J, with 17 bases between. The CDR3 DNA is TGCAGCGTCACCACCTTCATCAGAGCAGATACGCAGTATTTT. This encodes CSVTTFIRADTQYF.